This is a list of T cell receptor beta chains from one sample in a study of lymphopenia after photon versus proton radiotherapy. Assay used: immunoSEQ multiplex PCR; TCRdb lists only in-frame clones, some missing. Of about 20,000 clones listed, 75% to 90% are singletons. The specimen was peripheral blood, collected from a patient treated with proton-based radiotherapy. These receptor sequences come from an elderly man with esophageal cancer. CDR3s include the opening cysteine and the closing phenylalanine or tryptophan. D genes are given only for firm matches. Size values are once, few and many counts, or a class for expanded clones, and some rows have none.

cdr3_nt: TGCGCCAGCAGCTCCGGGACTAGCGGGAGCGGGGAGACCCAGTACTTC
cdr3_aa: CASSSGTSGSGETQYF
clone_size: few
d_call: TRBD2
j_call: TRBJ2-5
v_call: TRBV5-1

cdr3_nt: TGTGCCAGCAGCGTAGGAACAGGTTCGAACACCGGGGAGCTGTTTTTT
cdr3_aa: CASSVGTGSNTGELFF
clone_size: once
d_call: .
j_call: TRBJ2-2
v_call: TRBV9

cdr3_nt: TGTGCCATCATGGGACAGGCGATGGGCGAGCAGTACTTC
cdr3_aa: CAIMGQAMGEQYF
clone_size: .
d_call: TRBD1
j_call: TRBJ2-7
v_call: TRBV10-3

cdr3_nt: TGTGCCAGTAGTATCGACAGGGTGAACACTGAAGCTTTCTTT
cdr3_aa: CASSIDRVNTEAFF
clone_size: .
d_call: TRBD1
j_call: TRBJ1-1
v_call: TRBV19

cdr3_nt: TGTGCCAGTAGTATCCAGATCAAGGGGGGCTCTGGGGCCAACGTCCTGACTTTC
cdr3_aa: CASSIQIKGGSGANVLTF
clone_size: .
d_call: .
j_call: TRBJ2-6
v_call: TRBV19

cdr3_nt: TGTGCCAGCAGTGACACAGGGACCCCCTACAATGAGCAGTTCTTC
cdr3_aa: CASSDTGTPYNEQFF
clone_size: .
d_call: .
j_call: TRBJ2-1
v_call: TRBV9

cdr3_nt: TGTGCCACCAGCAGAGCCGGCCAGCTCTACAATGAGCAGTTCTTC
cdr3_aa: CATSRAGQLYNEQFF
clone_size: .
d_call: .
j_call: TRBJ2-1
v_call: TRBV15

cdr3_nt: TGCGCCAGAACAGAAGCCACTGAAGCTTTCTTT
cdr3_aa: CARTEATEAFF
clone_size: few
d_call: .
j_call: TRBJ1-1
v_call: TRBV10-1

cdr3_nt: TGTGCCAGCACCCTAAACACCCTTCGTAACACTGAAGCTTTCTTT
cdr3_aa: CASTLNTLRNTEAFF
clone_size: .
d_call: .
j_call: TRBJ1-1
v_call: TRBV13

cdr3_nt: TGTGCCAGCAGCTTGGCTCGACTGAACACTGAAGCTTTCTTT
cdr3_aa: CASSLARLNTEAFF
clone_size: few
d_call: .
j_call: TRBJ1-1
v_call: TRBV5-6

cdr3_nt: TGTGCCAGTTCTAGGTCGGAAACACGGCCCCAGCATTTT
cdr3_aa: CASSRSETRPQHF
clone_size: .
d_call: .
j_call: TRBJ1-5
v_call: TRBV19

cdr3_nt: TGTGCCAGCAGTTACTCGACGGTCAAAGAGACCCAGTACTTC
cdr3_aa: CASSYSTVKETQYF
clone_size: .
d_call: .
j_call: TRBJ2-5
v_call: TRBV6-5

cdr3_nt: TGTGCCAGCAGCCGAAGCAAGCCAGGGTCTCAGGAGACCCAGTACTTC
cdr3_aa: CASSRSKPGSQETQYF
clone_size: .
d_call: .
j_call: TRBJ2-5
v_call: TRBV7-2